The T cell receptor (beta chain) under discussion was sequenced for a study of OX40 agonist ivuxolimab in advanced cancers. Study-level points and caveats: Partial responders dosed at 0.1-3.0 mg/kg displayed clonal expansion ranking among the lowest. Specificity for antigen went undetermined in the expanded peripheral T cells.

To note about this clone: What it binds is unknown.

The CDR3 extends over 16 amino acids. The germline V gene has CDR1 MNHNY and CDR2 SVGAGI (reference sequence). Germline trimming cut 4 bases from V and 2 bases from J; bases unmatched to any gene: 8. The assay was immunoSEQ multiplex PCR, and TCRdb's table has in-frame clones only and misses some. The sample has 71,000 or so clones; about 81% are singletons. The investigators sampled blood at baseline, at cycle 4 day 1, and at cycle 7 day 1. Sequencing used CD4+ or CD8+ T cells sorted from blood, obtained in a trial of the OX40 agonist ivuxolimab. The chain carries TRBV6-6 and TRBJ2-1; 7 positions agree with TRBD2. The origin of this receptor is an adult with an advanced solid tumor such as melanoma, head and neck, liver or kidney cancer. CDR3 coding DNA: TGTGCCAGCAGTTCTAGTATAGCGGGTACCTACAATGAGCAGTTCTTC. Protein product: CASSSSIAGTYNEQFF.